This T cell receptor beta chain appears in the sequencing data of a study of cytomegalovirus exposure and HLA in healthy donors. The CDR3 is 14 residues long. Germline CDR1 GTSNPN, CDR2 SVGIG (reference sequence). Trimming shortened V by 8 bases and J by 6 bases, and 20 bases separated the two germline ends. Points on this clone: Its antigen is undetermined.

At collection, donors were nominally healthy, but unrecorded immune exposures were probable. The PCR employed 60 Vbeta primers together with 13 Jbeta primers. TCRdb's copy holds only in-frame clones and misses some; the assay was immunoSEQ multiplex PCR. The sample has over 130,000 clones, around 75% seen once. General study findings and limits: Later on, analysis showed that most CMV-associated TCR beta chains appeared to be HLA-restricted. A missense variant in DCLRE1C was later tied to TCR beta V- and J-gene trimming.

Sequenced: PBMCs. This receptor was obtained from a human donor in good health. The chain carries TRBV30 and TRBJ1-5; D uncertain. The CDR3 region has the DNA TGTGCCGGAGGCGGAAGTATAGTACGTCAGCCCCAGCATTTT. This encodes CAGGGSIVRQPQHF.